This is a list of T cell receptor beta chains from one sample in a study of shared clonotypes between healthy human individuals. Libraries were prepared by immunoSEQ multiplex PCR; TCRdb keeps only in-frame clonotypes and omits some of them. Seen here are some 2 million clones, approximately 94% observed once, and the top ten hold around 1.1%. The sequenced sample consisted of naive CD8+ T cells sorted from blood. Receptor source: a man aged 18 to 30 in good health. Each CDR3 is given without its conserved first and last residue. The order of the fields is J gene, V gene, CDR3 protein.

TRBJ2-5 | TRBV7-3 | ASSLTVRETQY
TRBJ2-1 | TRBV7-2 | ASSLPIGGSSYNEQF
TRBJ2-7 | TRBV1 | TSSQQTSGASSYEQY
TRBJ1-6 | TRBV14 | ASSPHSGGRSNSPLH
TRBJ1-2 | TRBV7-9 | ASSRYGYT
TRBJ2-7 | TRBV5-1 | ASSLGPGAYEQY
TRBJ1-1 | TRBV10-1 | ASSPDRPNTEAF
TRBJ1-1 | TRBV5-6 | ASSLDANREAF
TRBJ1-2 | TRBV7-9 | ASSPLTGALDGYT
TRBJ2-2 | TRBV19 | ASSIRIPNTGELF
TRBJ2-1 | TRBV29-1 | SVEAPGLALYNEQF
TRBJ2-7 | TRBV7-2 | ASSLETSGTLSYEQY
TRBJ2-7 | TRBV29-1 | SVPGLGPEQY
TRBJ2-7 | TRBV11-2 | ASSLDGPYEQY
TRBJ2-7 | TRBV4-1 | ASSQGIAYEQY
TRBJ2-5 | TRBV28 | ASSQQGAGETQY
TRBJ2-2 | TRBV14 | ASSQVQGAGELF
TRBJ2-1 | TRBV5-5 | ASTLSYEQF
TRBJ2-7 | TRBV19 | ASSPDRESSYEQY
TRBJ2-3 | TRBV9 | ASSVEWGFTDTQY
TRBJ2-7 | TRBV15 | ATSFWGTGTSYEQY
TRBJ1-3 | TRBV9 | ASSVGGGLGNTIY
TRBJ2-1 | TRBV11-2 | ASSLPGNEQF
TRBJ2-7 | TRBV6-5 | ASRLAGVGEQY
TRBJ2-2 | TRBV4-1 | ASSQEPGGEDTGELF
TRBJ2-5 | TRBV9 | ASSVEGAGETQY
TRBJ2-7 | TRBV7-9 | ASAEQSSYEQY
TRBJ2-7 | TRBV6-6 | ASSETSGGPEQY
TRBJ1-2 | TRBV11-2 | ASSLGSPDYGYT
TRBJ2-6 | TRBV10-3 | AISDFGDSRFEANVLT
TRBJ1-1 | TRBV7-3 | ASSPGPLMNTEAF
TRBJ1-1 | TRBV15 | ATLGLTEAF
TRBJ2-7 | TRBV9 | ASSFSWSPNEQY
TRBJ1-1 | TRBV30 | AWKGGGEAF
TRBJ2-7 | TRBV5-6 | ASSQGNRYEQY
TRBJ1-1 | TRBV7-6 | ASSLAPDGGAYTEAF
TRBJ2-3 | TRBV5-6 | ASRQGTGSYTDTQY
TRBJ2-7 | TRBV5-4 | ASSFSGRASEQY
TRBJ1-2 | TRBV7-9 | ASSPQTADGYT
TRBJ1-2 | TRBV7-9 | ASSWGTGGYGYT
TRBJ2-7 | TRBV19 | ASSVMGGSTYEQY
TRBJ2-7 | TRBV4-1 | ASSQITSGAYEQY
TRBJ2-5 | TRBV30 | AWSKNPGETQY
TRBJ2-7 | TRBV28 | ASSRGVEGSN
TRBJ2-1 | TRBV6-6 | ASSKDSSSYNEQF
TRBJ2-7 | TRBV14 | ASSQGSGSIYEQY
TRBJ1-5 | TRBV29-1 | SVEIAGNQPQH
TRBJ2-7 | TRBV6-6 | ASSYTLGRDEQY
TRBJ2-4 | TRBV6-5 | ASSYSLGPKNIQY
TRBJ1-5 | TRBV27 | ASSLSAGDLSNQPQH
TRBJ2-7 | TRBV5-1 | ASRLGQGNYEQY
TRBJ1-3 | TRBV7-2 | ASSHGTASGNTIY
TRBJ2-1 | TRBV30 | AWSVGVGYNEQF
TRBJ1-6 | TRBV28 | ASSEGFYNSPLH
TRBJ2-2 | TRBV9 | ASSANEWGGEAAGELF
TRBJ2-3 | TRBV19 | ASSVRWQGDSGWTDTQY
TRBJ2-7 | TRBV5-4 | ASSLRGTTYEQY
TRBJ2-6 | TRBV18 | ASSPGSQFLSGANVLT